The clone carrying this TCR beta chain showed up just once. Antigen specificity is unknown. This entry comes from a study of T cells in localized non-small cell lung cancer. General study points: Among blood samples, higher T cell density accompanied longer overall survival. Tumor samples were not multi-region, leaving intratumor heterogeneity unexcluded.

Generated by immunoSEQ multiplex PCR, the TCRdb table keeps only in-frame clones and is missing some. The table records 75,000 to 95,000 clones, around 81% of them present only once. The specimen comprised PBMCs, sampled before any cancer treatment. The TCR comes from a man aged 40 to 69 with stage II squamous cell lung carcinoma.

CDR3 bases: TGTGCCAGCACCCCCGACGGGACAGGAAACACCATATATTTT. Its translation is CASTPDGTGNTIYF. V gene TRBV6-6 combines with J gene TRBJ1-3, with a tentative D call TRBD1 (6 bases). Looked up from germline, CDR1 is MNHNY and CDR2 is SVGAGI (reference sequence). Trimming took off 7 bases at V and 4 bases at J, with 14 bases between the two ends. CDR3 size: 14 residues.